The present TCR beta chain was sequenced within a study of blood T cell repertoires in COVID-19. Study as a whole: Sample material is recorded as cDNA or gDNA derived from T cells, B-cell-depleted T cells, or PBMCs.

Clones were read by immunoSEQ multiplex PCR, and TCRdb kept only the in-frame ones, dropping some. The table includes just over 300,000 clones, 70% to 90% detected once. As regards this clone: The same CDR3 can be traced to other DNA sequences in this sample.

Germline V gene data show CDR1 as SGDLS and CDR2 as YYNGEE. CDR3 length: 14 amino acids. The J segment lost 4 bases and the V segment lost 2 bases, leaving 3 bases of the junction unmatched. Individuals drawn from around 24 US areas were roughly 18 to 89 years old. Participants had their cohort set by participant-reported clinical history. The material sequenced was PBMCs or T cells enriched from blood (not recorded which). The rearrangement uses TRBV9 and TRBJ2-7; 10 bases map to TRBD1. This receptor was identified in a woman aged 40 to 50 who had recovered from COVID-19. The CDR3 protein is CASSVGTGDYEQYF. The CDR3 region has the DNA TGTGCCAGCAGCGTGGGGACAGGGGATTACGAGCAGTACTTC.